This T cell receptor beta chain came from a study of T cell responses to AZD1222 COVID-19 vaccine. Findings and limits, study-wide: The peak T cell response came first, and repertoires were sampled only after it. The breadth and depth of Spike-specific TCRs increased once two AZD1222 doses had been given. A mostly white British donor set with more females was recruited, and clonal diversity was possibly underestimated.

As regards this clone: Its antigen is unknown.

Trimming pared 0 bases from V and 0 bases from J, leaving 18 bases between. In germline, CDR1 is MNHEY, CDR2 SVGEGT. This CDR3 region has 19 residues. Measured with immunoSEQ multiplex PCR; TCRdb has only the in-frame clones, and not every one. The repertoire holds 99,000 or so clones, with more than 75% as singletons. The chain couples TRBV6-2 or TRBV6-3 to TRBJ2-1, with D tentatively TRBD2 (5 bases). This sequence originates from an adult in good health. The sample consisted of peripheral blood, taken on day 0 of AZD1222 vaccination. CDR3: CASSYSIGLARSSYNEQFF. For the CDR3, the DNA is TGTGCCAGCAGTTACTCGATTGGGCTAGCCCGGAGCTCCTACAATGAGCAGTTCTTC.